This TCR beta chain was found in a study of T-cell reconstitution after alpha-beta-depleted transplantation in children. About this clonotype: Antigen: not known.

The library targeted TCRbeta and was prepared with unique molecular identifiers. Each CDR3 protein gets one entry after TCRdb re-called the PCR reads with MiXCR. This table has about 300,000 distinct CDR3 sequences, 9.5% to 13% appearing once. Study-level results: The study reportedly traced alpha-beta T cells about two months after transplant to several hundred expanded graft clones. When one year had passed after transplant, most T-cell counts and diversity came from newly produced T cells.

The CDR3 is 17 amino acids. The ends were cut back, 8 bases at V and 5 bases at J, with 28 bases in the middle. This TCR was recovered from a boy in the first two years of life with acute myeloid leukemia, due to receive a stem cell transplant. The material sequenced was PBMCs, taken before TCRalphabeta/CD19-depleted stem cell transplant. The rearrangement links TRBV5-7 to TRBJ2-5; D is possibly TRBD2 (6 bases). TRBV5-7 has ORF status, its function being uncertain. The CDR3 region has the DNA TGTGCCAGGGGCCGCGGGACCCTCTGGAGGGCAGGCGAGACCCAGTACTTC. Protein: CARGRGTLWRAGETQYF.